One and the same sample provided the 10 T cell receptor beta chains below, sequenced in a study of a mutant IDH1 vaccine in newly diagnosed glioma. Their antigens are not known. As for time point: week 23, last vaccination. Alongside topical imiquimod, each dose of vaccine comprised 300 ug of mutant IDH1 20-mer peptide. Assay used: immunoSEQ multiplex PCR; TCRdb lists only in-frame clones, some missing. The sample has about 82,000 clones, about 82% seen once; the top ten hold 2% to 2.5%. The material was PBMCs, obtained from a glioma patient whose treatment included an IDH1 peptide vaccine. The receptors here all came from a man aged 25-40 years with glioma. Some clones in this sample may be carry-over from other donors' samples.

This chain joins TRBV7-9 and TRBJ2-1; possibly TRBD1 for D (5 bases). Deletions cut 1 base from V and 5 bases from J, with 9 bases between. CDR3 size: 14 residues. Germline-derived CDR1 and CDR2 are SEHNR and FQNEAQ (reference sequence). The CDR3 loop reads CASSLEQGHNEQFF. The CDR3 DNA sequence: TGTGCCAGCAGCTTAGAGCAGGGCCACAATGAGCAGTTCTTC.

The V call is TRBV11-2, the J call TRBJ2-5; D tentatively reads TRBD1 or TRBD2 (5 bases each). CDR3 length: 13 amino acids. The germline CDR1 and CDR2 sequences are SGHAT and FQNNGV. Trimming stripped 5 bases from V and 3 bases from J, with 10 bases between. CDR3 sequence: CASSQGREETQYF. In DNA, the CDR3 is TGTGCCAGCAGCCAGGGACGGGAAGAGACCCAGTACTTC.

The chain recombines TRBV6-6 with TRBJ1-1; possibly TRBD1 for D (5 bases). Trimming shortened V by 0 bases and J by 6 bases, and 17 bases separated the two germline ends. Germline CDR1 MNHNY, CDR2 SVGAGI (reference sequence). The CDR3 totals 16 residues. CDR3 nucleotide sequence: TGTGCCAGCAGTTACTCGAGCGGGGGGGAGGACGCTGAAGCTTTCTTT. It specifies CASSYSSGGEDAEAFF.

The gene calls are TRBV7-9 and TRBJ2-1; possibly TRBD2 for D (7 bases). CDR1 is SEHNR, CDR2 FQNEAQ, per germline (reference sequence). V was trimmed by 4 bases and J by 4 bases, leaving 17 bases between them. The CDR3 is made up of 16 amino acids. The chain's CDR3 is CASSSGGPIDYNEQFF. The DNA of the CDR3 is TGTGCCAGCAGCTCCGGGGGGCCCATAGATTACAATGAGCAGTTCTTC.

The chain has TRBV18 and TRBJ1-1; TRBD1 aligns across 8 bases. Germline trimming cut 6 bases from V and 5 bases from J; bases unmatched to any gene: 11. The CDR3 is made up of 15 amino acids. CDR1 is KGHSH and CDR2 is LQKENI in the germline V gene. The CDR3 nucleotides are TGTGCCAGCTCGCAGCAGGGGGCGTTGGGAACTGAAGCTTTCTTT. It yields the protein CASSQQGALGTEAFF.

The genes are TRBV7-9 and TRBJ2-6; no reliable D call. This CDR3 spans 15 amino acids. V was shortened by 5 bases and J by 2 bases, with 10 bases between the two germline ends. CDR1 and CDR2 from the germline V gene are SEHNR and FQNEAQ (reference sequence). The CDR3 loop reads CASSLRAAGANVLTF. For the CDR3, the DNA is TGTGCCAGCAGCCTCCGGGCAGCTGGGGCCAACGTCCTGACTTTC.

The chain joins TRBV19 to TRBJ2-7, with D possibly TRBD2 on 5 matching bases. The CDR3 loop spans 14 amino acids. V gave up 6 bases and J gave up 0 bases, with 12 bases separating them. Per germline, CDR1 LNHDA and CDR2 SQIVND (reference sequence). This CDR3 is CASRRALSSYEQYF. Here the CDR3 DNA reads TGTGCCAGTAGGAGGGCCTTAAGCTCCTACGAGCAGTACTTC.

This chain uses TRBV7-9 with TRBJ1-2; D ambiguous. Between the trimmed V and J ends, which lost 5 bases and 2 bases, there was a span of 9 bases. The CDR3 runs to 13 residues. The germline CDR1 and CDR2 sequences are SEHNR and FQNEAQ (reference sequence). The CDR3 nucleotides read TGTGCCAGCAGCCTCGGACTCAACTATGGCTACACCTTC. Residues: CASSLGLNYGYTF.

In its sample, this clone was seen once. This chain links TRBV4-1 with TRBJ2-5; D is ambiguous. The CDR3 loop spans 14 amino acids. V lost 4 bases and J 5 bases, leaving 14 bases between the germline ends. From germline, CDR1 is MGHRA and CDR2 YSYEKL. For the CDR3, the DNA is TGCGCCAGCAGCCCGACTGGGTCCTGGGAGACCCAGTACTTC. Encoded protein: CASSPTGSWETQYF.

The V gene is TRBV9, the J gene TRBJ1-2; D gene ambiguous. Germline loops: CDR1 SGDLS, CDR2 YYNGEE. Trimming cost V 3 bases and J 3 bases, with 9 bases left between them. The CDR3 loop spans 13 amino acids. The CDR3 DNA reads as TGTGCCAGCAGCGCTAACACCTACTATGGCTACACCTTC. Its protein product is CASSANTYYGYTF. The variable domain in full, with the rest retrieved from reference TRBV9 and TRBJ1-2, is DSGVTQTPKHLITATGQRVTLRCSPRSGDLSVYWYQQSLDQGLQFLIQYYNGEERAKGNILERFSAQQFPDLHSELNLSSLELGDSALYFCASSANTYYGYTFGSGTRLTVV.